One and the same sample provided the 29 T cell receptor beta chains below, sequenced in a study of cytomegalovirus exposure and HLA in healthy donors. The protocol was immunoSEQ multiplex PCR, while the TCRdb copy is restricted to in-frame clones and leaves out a portion. Altogether approximately 280,000 clones are present, roughly 90% being singletons, with the ten largest covering around 0.9%. Material for sequencing was PBMCs. The receptor source for this set is a young woman in good health and CMV-seronegative.

This sequence joins TRBV28 and TRBJ1-1, with D possibly TRBD1 on 5 matching bases. Germline assignment: CDR1 MDHEN and CDR2 SYDVKM. V gave up 1 base and J gave up 2 bases, with 20 bases separating them. The CDR3 consists of 18 residues. This chain's CDR3 is CASSLYLRLTEINTEAFF. The CDR3, as DNA: TGTGCCAGCAGTTTATACCTACGATTGACAGAGATTAACACTGAAGCTTTCTTT.

The rearrangement uses TRBV27 and TRBJ2-5; unclear D gene. V lost 2 bases and J 2 bases, leaving 12 bases between the germline ends. The CDR3 is 15 residues long. Germline CDR1 and CDR2: MNHEY and SMNVEV (reference sequence). The CDR3 loop reads CASSLRSGIQETQYF. The CDR3 DNA reads as TGTGCCAGCAGTTTAAGGTCGGGTATACAAGAGACCCAGTACTTC.

In its sample, this clone was seen once. J is TRBJ1-1 and V is TRBV28; no reliable D call. Germline V gene sequence: CDR1 MDHEN, CDR2 SYDVKM. This CDR3 contains 12 residues. CDR3 coding DNA: TGTGCAGCGGGCGGGCGAGGAGTTGAAGCTTTCTTT. The encoded protein is CAAGGRGVEAFF. Based on the CDR3 plus reference TRBV28 and TRBJ1-1, the full variable domain is DVKVTQSSRYLVKRTGEKVFLECVQDMDHENMFWYRQDPGLGLRLIYFSYDVKMKEKGDIPEGYSVSREKKERFSLILESASTNQTSMYLCAAGGRGVEAFFGQGTRLTVV.

This chain links TRBV5-1 with TRBJ2-2, with 7 bases identical to TRBD1. This CDR3 has 17 amino acids. With 3 bases clipped from V and 3 bases from J, the junction kept 11 bases outside the gene matches. Germline values: CDR1 SGHRS, CDR2 YFSETQ. The CDR3 bases are TGCGCCAGCAGCTGGGAGACAGGGTCGGGTTACACCGGGGAGCTGTTTTTT. It specifies CASSWETGSGYTGELFF. Filled out from reference TRBV5-1 and TRBJ2-2, the complete variable domain reads KAGVTQTPRYLIKTRGQQVTLSCSPISGHRSVSWYQQTPGQGLQFLFEYFSETQRNKGNFPGRFSGRQFSNSRSEMNVSTLELGDSALYLCASSWETGSGYTGELFFGEGSRLTVL.

The rearrangement uses TRBV6-6 and TRBJ2-3, with 8 positions matching TRBD2. This CDR3 contains 15 residues. Trimming took 4 bases from V and 1 from J; bases not matched to a gene: 4. CDR1 and CDR2 from the germline V gene are MNHNY and SVGAGI (reference sequence). CDR3 coding DNA: TGTGCCAGCAGTTCCCTTAGCGGGGGCACAGATACGCAGTATTTT. Translation gives CASSSLSGGTDTQYF.

The genes are TRBV2 and TRBJ2-3, with a tentative D call TRBD1 (6 bases). The CDR3 is 13 amino acids. Trimming left V 7 bases short and J 5 bases short, with 13 bases between. Germline V gene sequence: CDR1 SNHLY, CDR2 FYNNEI. CDR3 sequence reads: CASTGRGRDTQYF. The CDR3 DNA reads as TGTGCCAGCACCGGCAGGGGCAGAGATACGCAGTATTTT.

The chain employs TRBV2 and TRBJ2-7; D call uncertain. The length of the CDR3 is 12 residues. Trimming took off 5 bases at V and 7 bases at J, with 12 bases between the two ends. Germline-derived CDR1 and CDR2 are SNHLY and FYNNEI. CDR3 sequence: CASSSDLWEQYF. The DNA of the CDR3 is TGTGCCAGCAGTTCCGACTTGTGGGAGCAGTACTTC. The variable domain in full, completed from reference TRBV2 and TRBJ2-7, reads EPEVTQTPSHQVTQMGQEVILRCVPISNHLYFYWYRQILGQKVEFLVSFYNNEISEKSEIFDDQFSVERPDGSNFTLKIRSTKLEDSAMYFCASSSDLWEQYFGPGTRLTVT.

V gene TRBV5-4 combines with J gene TRBJ2-7, with TRBD1 matching over 7 bases. From germline, CDR1 is SGHNT and CDR2 YYREEE (reference sequence). The CDR3 has 14 residues. V trimming: 2 bases; J trimming: 2 bases; junction bases outside the gene matches: 4. The CDR3 DNA reads TGTGCCAGCAGCTTTAGGGGGCCCACCTACGAGCAGTACTTC. It codes for CASSFRGPTYEQYF.

The V call is TRBV7-9, the J call TRBJ1-2; 7 bases are a match to TRBD1. Looked up from germline, CDR1 is SEHNR and CDR2 is FQNEAQ (reference sequence). This CDR3 has 16 residues. Trimming at V came to 6 bases and at J to 4 bases, leaving 14 bases not matched to a gene. In nucleotides, the CDR3 is TGTGCCAGCAGAGCAGCTGTCGGACAGGACCTCTATGGCTACACCTTC. It encodes CASRAAVGQDLYGYTF. The full variable domain, with the rest looked up from reference TRBV7-9 and TRBJ1-2, is DTGVSQNPRHKITKRGQNVTFRCDPISEHNRLYWYRQTLGQGPEFLTYFQNEAQLEKSRLLSDRFSAERPKGSFSTLEIQRTEQGDSAMYLCASRAAVGQDLYGYTFGSGTRLTVV.

Written as DNA, the CDR3 is TGTGCCAGGGTCAGGGTGGACACTGAAGCTTTCTTT. Translation gives CARVRVDTEAFF. The gene calls are TRBV5-3 and TRBJ1-1; D may be TRBD1 (5 bases). TRBV5-3 counts as an open reading frame of uncertain function. This CDR3 contains 12 residues. V gave up 8 bases and J gave up 3 bases, with 11 bases separating them.

Only one count was recorded for this clone. This sequence joins TRBV29-1 and TRBJ2-3; TRBD1 is a possible D gene (7 bases). V lost 6 bases, J lost 2 bases, and 12 bases lay in between. Germline V gene lookup returns CDR1 SQVTM and CDR2 ANQGSEA. CDR3 length: 13 residues. The CDR3 DNA reads as TGCAGCGTGGAGGGACAGTACACAGATACGCAGTATTTT. Translation gives CSVEGQYTDTQYF.

There are a few counts of this clone. The J gene is TRBJ2-3, the V gene TRBV11-2; 11 bases map to TRBD2. The CDR3 consists of 15 residues. Germline assignment: CDR1 SGHAT and CDR2 FQNNGV. Germline trimming cut 3 bases from V and 3 bases from J; bases unmatched to any gene: 2. The CDR3 coding sequence is TGTGCCAGCAGCTTTCGACTAGCGGGGACAGATACGCAGTATTTT. It codes for CASSFRLAGTDTQYF.

The chain joins TRBV27 to TRBJ2-7, with TRBD2 matching 8 bases. This CDR3 has 15 amino acids. Germline CDR1 MNHEY, CDR2 SMNVEV (reference sequence). V was clipped by 2 bases and J by 2 bases; unmatched bases: 5. CDR3 loop: CASSLKLAGTYEQYF. As DNA, the CDR3 is TGTGCCAGCAGTTTAAAGTTAGCGGGGACCTACGAGCAGTACTTC.

The gene calls are TRBV13 and TRBJ2-4, with D tentatively TRBD1 (6 bases). The CDR3 length is 15 residues. V dropped 6 bases and J dropped 6 bases, with 18 bases sitting between them. Germline lookup yields CDR1 PRHDT and CDR2 FYEKMQ (reference sequence). CDR3 nucleotides: TGTGCCAGCAGTTCGATCGGCCTAGGGGGAAACATTCAGTACTTC. Encoded protein: CASSSIGLGGNIQYF.

This clone has more than one count but fewer than ten. This chain links TRBV6-5 with TRBJ1-1, with a weak D call TRBD1 (5 bases). Germline V lookup: CDR1 MNHEY, CDR2 SVGAGI. CDR3 length: 14 amino acids. The V and J ends lost 6 bases and 2 bases respectively, with 13 bases between them. The chain's CDR3 is CASSLGGVNTEAFF. The CDR3 DNA follows: TGTGCCAGCAGCCTTGGGGGGGTTAACACTGAAGCTTTCTTT.

This clone was detected only once. V and J are TRBV11-2 and TRBJ2-7; 8 positions agree with TRBD2. This CDR3 has 14 amino acids. V shed 4 bases, J shed 3 bases, and the junction held 5 bases outside the gene matches. Germline values: CDR1 SGHAT, CDR2 FQNNGV. The CDR3 loop reads CASSSPGGGYEQYF. The CDR3 DNA follows: TGTGCCAGCAGCTCTCCGGGAGGGGGCTACGAGCAGTACTTC.

The chain uses TRBV19 and TRBJ1-5; no reliable D call. The CDR3 covers 15 residues. Looked up from germline, CDR1 is LNHDA and CDR2 is SQIVND (reference sequence). The ends were cut back, 4 bases at V and 3 bases at J, with 13 bases in the middle. In DNA form, the CDR3 reads TGTGCCAGTAGTACAGGAGGTAGTTACAATCAGCCCCAGCATTTT. Protein sequence: CASSTGGSYNQPQHF.

The V and J genes are TRBV6-1 and TRBJ2-7; 9 bases agree with TRBD2. The CDR3 has 18 amino acids. The V segment lost 3 bases and the J segment 0 bases; nucleotides outside the gene matches: 12. The germline gives CDR1 MNHNS, CDR2 SASEGT. The CDR3 reads CASSERPAGGFNSYEQYF. CDR3 DNA: TGTGCCAGCAGTGAGAGGCCAGCGGGAGGTTTTAACTCCTACGAGCAGTACTTC.

CDR3 region: CASSYWDSHNEQFF. CDR3 in DNA: TGTGCCAGCAGTTATTGGGACTCGCACAATGAGCAGTTCTTC. The chain employs TRBV6-5 and TRBJ2-1; a possible D gene is TRBD2 (6 bases). Trimming shortened V by 3 bases and J by 5 bases, and 11 bases separated the two germline ends. In germline, CDR1 is MNHEY, CDR2 SVGAGI. CDR3 length: 14 residues.

V and J are TRBV2 and TRBJ1-1; possibly TRBD1 for D (6 bases). The CDR3 length is 15 residues. Germline-derived CDR1 and CDR2 are SNHLY and FYNNEI. Trimming shortened V by 7 bases and J by 4 bases, and 19 bases separated the two germline ends. The DNA for the CDR3 is TGTGCCAGCACCTTATATCAGCAGGGGACCACTGAAGCTTTCTTT. The encoded protein is CASTLYQQGTTEAFF. Together with reference TRBV2 and TRBJ1-1, the CDR3 gives the full variable domain: EPEVTQTPSHQVTQMGQEVILRCVPISNHLYFYWYRQILGQKVEFLVSFYNNEISEKSEIFDDQFSVERPDGSNFTLKIRSTKLEDSAMYFCASTLYQQGTTEAFFGQGTRLTVV.

The chain links TRBV5-6 to TRBJ1-5, with TRBD1 matching over 7 bases. V shed 5 bases and J 4 bases; nucleotides not matched to a gene: 9. The germline CDR1 and CDR2 sequences are SGHDT and YYEEEE. This CDR3 region has 15 residues. The DNA for the CDR3 is TGTGCCAGCAGTCAGACAGGGCGGACGAATCAGCCCCAGCATTTT. Translated: CASSQTGRTNQPQHF.

The chain links TRBV2 to TRBJ1-1; 12 bases are shared with TRBD1. Trimming removed 6 bases from V and 5 bases from J; junction bases left unmatched: 4. The CDR3 has 14 residues. Germline loops: CDR1 SNHLY, CDR2 FYNNEI. CDR3 nucleotide sequence: TGTGCCAGCAGGGGGACAGGGGGCCAGACTGAAGCTTTCTTT. Residues: CASRGTGGQTEAFF. The whole variable domain, remainder taken from reference TRBV2 and TRBJ1-1, is EPEVTQTPSHQVTQMGQEVILRCVPISNHLYFYWYRQILGQKVEFLVSFYNNEISEKSEIFDDQFSVERPDGSNFTLKIRSTKLEDSAMYFCASRGTGGQTEAFFGQGTRLTVV.

The chain links TRBV15 to TRBJ1-5; D gene unclear. In germline, CDR1 is LNHNV, CDR2 YYDKDF (reference sequence). The CDR3 spans 16 residues. Trimming cost V 0 bases and J 1 base, with 10 bases left between them. CDR3 sequence (DNA): TGTGCCACCAGCAGAGATGAGGGCCCAAGCAATCAGCCCCAGCATTTT. Translated: CATSRDEGPSNQPQHF.

Only one count was recorded for this clone. The rearrangement uses TRBV5-1 and TRBJ2-3; 7 nucleotides agree with TRBD1. The germline gives CDR1 SGHRS, CDR2 YFSETQ. V was pared by 3 bases and J by 1 base, with 5 bases of the junction left unmatched. The CDR3 is 15 amino acids. The CDR3 region has the DNA TGCGCCAGCAGCTCGACAGGGCACGGCACAGATACGCAGTATTTT. Its protein product is CASSSTGHGTDTQYF. Looking up the rest from reference TRBV5-1 and TRBJ2-3 gives the full variable domain: KAGVTQTPRYLIKTRGQQVTLSCSPISGHRSVSWYQQTPGQGLQFLFEYFSETQRNKGNFPGRFSGRQFSNSRSEMNVSTLELGDSALYLCASSSTGHGTDTQYFGPGTRLTVL.

CDR3 residues: CASSLVPVAGGRYNEQFF. The DNA of the CDR3 is TGTGCCAGCAGCTTAGTCCCGGTAGCGGGAGGACGCTACAATGAGCAGTTCTTC. V is TRBV7-6 and J is TRBJ2-1; TRBD2 matches 10 bases. The CDR3 length is 18 residues. V lost 1 base, J lost 3 bases, and 9 bases stayed unmatched. In germline, CDR1 is SGHVS, CDR2 FNYEAQ. The entire variable domain, with the rest obtained from reference TRBV7-6 and TRBJ2-1, is as follows: GAGVSQSPRYKVTKRGQDVALRCDPISGHVSLYWYRQALGQGPEFLTYFNYEAQQDKSGLPNDRFSAERPEGSISTLTIQRTEQRDSAMYRCASSLVPVAGGRYNEQFFGPGTRLTVL.

V is TRBV29-1 and J is TRBJ2-5; 15 positions match TRBD2. With 5 bases clipped from V and 5 bases from J, the junction kept 9 bases outside the gene matches. This CDR3 spans 16 amino acids. Germline V lookup: CDR1 SQVTM, CDR2 ANQGSEA. CDR3 sequence reads: CSVREGLAGGRETQYF. The DNA of the CDR3 is TGCAGCGTTCGGGAGGGACTAGCGGGAGGAAGGGAGACCCAGTACTTC.

This chain connects TRBV6-5 to TRBJ1-6; possible D gene TRBD1, 6 bases. CDR1 and CDR2 from the germline V gene are MNHEY and SVGAGI. CDR3 length: 13 amino acids. Trimming took 7 bases from V and 4 from J, leaving 8 bases between them. In DNA form, the CDR3 reads TGTGCCAGCAAGGGGGTATATAATTCACCCCTCCACTTT. Protein sequence: CASKGVYNSPLHF.

The chain employs TRBV5-6 and TRBJ2-3; 8 bases align to TRBD1. The CDR3 has 18 amino acids. Germline CDR1 and CDR2: SGHDT and YYEEEE. Trimming removed 1 base from V and 4 bases from J; junction bases left unmatched: 14. In DNA form, the CDR3 reads TGTGCCAGCAGCTTGAAGGGTCAGGGGGCATGGGCTGCAGATACGCAGTATTTT. Translated, it gives CASSLKGQGAWAADTQYF.

The CDR3 nucleotides are TGTGCCAGCAGGTCACAGGGTCGGGGTGAAAAACTGTTTTTT. Protein product: CASRSQGRGEKLFF. The rearrangement joins TRBV6-5 to TRBJ1-4; possibly TRBD1 for D (6 bases). This CDR3 comprises 14 residues. The germline V gene encodes CDR1 MNHEY and CDR2 SVGAGI. Trimming took 6 bases from V and 7 from J, leaving 15 bases between them.